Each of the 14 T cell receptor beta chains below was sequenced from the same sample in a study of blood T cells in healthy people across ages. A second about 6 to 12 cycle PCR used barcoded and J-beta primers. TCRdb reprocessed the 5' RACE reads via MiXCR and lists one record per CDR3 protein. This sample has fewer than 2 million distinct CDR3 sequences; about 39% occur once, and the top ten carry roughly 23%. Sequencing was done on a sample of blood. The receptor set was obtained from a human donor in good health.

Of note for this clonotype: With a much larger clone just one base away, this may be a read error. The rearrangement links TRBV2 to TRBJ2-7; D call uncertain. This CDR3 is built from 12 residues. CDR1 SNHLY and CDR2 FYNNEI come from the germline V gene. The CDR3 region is CASTLLHYGQYF. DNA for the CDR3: TGTGCCAGCACCCTTCTTCACTACGGGCAGTACTTC.

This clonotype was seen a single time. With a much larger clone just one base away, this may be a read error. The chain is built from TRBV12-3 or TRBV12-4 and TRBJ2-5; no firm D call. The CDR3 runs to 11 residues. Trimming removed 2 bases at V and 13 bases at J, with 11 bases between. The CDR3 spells CASSLSDERYF. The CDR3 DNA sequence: TGTGCCAGCAGTTTATCGGACGAGCGGTACTTC.

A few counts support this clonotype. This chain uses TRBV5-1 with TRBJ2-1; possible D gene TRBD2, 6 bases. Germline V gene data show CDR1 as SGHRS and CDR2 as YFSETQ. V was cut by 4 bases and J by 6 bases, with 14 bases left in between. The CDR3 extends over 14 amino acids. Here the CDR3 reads CASSLAGTRNEQFF. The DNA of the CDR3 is TGCGCCAGCAGCCTGGCCGGGACTCGCAATGAGCAGTTCTTC.

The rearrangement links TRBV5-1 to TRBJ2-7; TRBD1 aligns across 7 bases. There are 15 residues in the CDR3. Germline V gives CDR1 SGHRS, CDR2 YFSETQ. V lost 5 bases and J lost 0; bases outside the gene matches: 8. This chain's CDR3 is CASSGDSHLSYEQYF. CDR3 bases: TGCGCCAGCAGTGGGGACAGCCACCTCTCCTACGAGCAGTACTTC.

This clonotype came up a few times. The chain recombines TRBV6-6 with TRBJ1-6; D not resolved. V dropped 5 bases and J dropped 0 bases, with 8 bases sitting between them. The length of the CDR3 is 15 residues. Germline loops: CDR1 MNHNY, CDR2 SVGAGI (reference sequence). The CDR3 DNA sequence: TGTGCCAGCAGTCCCGGTGCCTCCTATAATTCACCCCTCCACTTT. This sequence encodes CASSPGASYNSPLHF.

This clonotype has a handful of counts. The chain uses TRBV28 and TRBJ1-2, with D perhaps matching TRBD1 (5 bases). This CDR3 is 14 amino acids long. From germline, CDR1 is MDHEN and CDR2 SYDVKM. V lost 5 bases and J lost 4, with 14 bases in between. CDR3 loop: CASSSEEGFYGYTF. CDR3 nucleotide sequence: TGTGCCAGCAGTAGCGAAGAGGGGTTCTATGGCTACACCTTC.

The CDR3 DNA sequence: TGTGCCTGGAATCCCGGGAGCGACGAGCAGTACTTC. Translation: CAWNPGSDEQYF. The gene calls are TRBV30 and TRBJ2-7, with a tentative D call TRBD2 (6 bases). CDR3 length equals 12 residues. Trimming removed 4 bases at V and 5 bases at J, with 12 bases between. Per germline, CDR1 GTSNPN and CDR2 SVGIG (reference sequence).

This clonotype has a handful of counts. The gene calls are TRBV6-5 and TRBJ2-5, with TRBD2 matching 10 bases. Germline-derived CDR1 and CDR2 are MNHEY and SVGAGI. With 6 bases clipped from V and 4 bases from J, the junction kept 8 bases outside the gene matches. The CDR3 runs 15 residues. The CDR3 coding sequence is TGTGCCAGCAGCCAAGCGGGGGGGCGTGGAGAGACCCAGTACTTC. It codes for CASSQAGGRGETQYF.

The CDR3 nucleotides are TGCAGTGCCAACGGGGGCCCAGATACGCAGTATTTT. Translation gives CSANGGPDTQYF. V gene TRBV20-1 combines with J gene TRBJ2-3; D may be TRBD1 or TRBD2 (6 bases each). Germline CDR1 and CDR2: DFQATT and SNEGSKA (reference sequence). The CDR3 extends over 12 amino acids. V was trimmed by 6 bases and J by 4 bases, leaving 11 bases between them.

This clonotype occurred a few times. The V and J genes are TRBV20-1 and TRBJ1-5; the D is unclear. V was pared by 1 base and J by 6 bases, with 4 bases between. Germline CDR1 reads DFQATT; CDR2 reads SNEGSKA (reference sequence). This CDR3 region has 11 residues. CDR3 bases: TGCAGTGCTAGAGGGTTTCAGCCCCAGCATTTT. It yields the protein CSARGFQPQHF.

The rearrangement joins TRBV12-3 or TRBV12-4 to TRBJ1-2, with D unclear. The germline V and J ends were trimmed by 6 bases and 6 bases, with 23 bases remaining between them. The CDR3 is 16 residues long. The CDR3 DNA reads TGTGCCAGCAGCTACGAACCGGGCCCGCAGGTGGATGGCTACACCTTC. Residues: CASSYEPGPQVDGYTF.

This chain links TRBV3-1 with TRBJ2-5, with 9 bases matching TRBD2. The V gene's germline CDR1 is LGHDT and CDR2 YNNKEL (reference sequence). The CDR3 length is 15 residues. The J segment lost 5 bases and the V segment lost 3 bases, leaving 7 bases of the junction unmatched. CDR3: CASSQTNSGGETQYF. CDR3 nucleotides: TGTGCCAGCAGCCAGACGAATAGCGGGGGTGAGACCCAGTACTTC.

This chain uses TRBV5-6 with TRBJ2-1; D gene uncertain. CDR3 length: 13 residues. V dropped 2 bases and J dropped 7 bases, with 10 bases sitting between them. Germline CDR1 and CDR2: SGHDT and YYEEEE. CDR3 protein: CASSFFLGNEQFF. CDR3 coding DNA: TGTGCCAGCAGCTTCTTTTTGGGGAATGAGCAGTTCTTC.

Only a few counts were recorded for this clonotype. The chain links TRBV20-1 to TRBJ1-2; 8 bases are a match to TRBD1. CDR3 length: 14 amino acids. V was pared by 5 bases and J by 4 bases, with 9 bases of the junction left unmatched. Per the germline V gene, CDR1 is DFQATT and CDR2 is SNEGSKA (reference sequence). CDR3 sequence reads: CSAGRGRDGYGYTF. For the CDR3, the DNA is TGCAGTGCTGGCAGGGGGCGCGACGGCTATGGCTACACCTTC.